These 24 T cell receptor beta chains share one sample of origin, sequenced in a study of cytotoxic CD8 clonotypes in ibrutinib-treated CLL. Some clones are missing from TCRdb's copy, which holds only in-frame ones; the method was immunoSEQ multiplex PCR. The repertoire has about 160,000 clones, approximately 80% of them found once; the top ten carry roughly 1.9%. The sequencing here drew on PBMCs, taken after 12 months of ibrutinib treatment. The receptors were gathered from a human donor with chronic lymphocytic leukemia.

This chain connects TRBV2 to TRBJ1-2; D gene unclear. Between the trimmed V and J ends, which lost 4 bases and 5 bases, there was a span of 8 bases. The CDR3 has 12 residues. Germline V gene data show CDR1 as SNHLY and CDR2 as FYNNEI. CDR3 DNA sequence: TGTGCCAGCAGTGCCGAGCCGTATGGCTACACCTTC. Translated: CASSAEPYGYTF.

This sequence joins TRBV28 and TRBJ2-5; D is unresolved. V lost 6 bases and J lost 5, with 19 bases in between. Germline lookup yields CDR1 MDHEN and CDR2 SYDVKM. This CDR3 contains 15 residues. CDR3 sequence: CASSKRTPSRETQYF. The CDR3 coding sequence is TGTGCCAGCAGCAAACGGACGCCCTCCCGGGAGACCCAGTACTTC.

This rearrangement joins TRBV6-1 to TRBJ1-2, with TRBD1 matching over 9 bases. The V and J ends lost 6 bases and 10 bases, in that order; junction bases with no gene match: 12. CDR1 and CDR2 from the germline V gene are MNHNS and SASEGT. The CDR3 totals 14 residues. The CDR3 nucleotides read TGTGCCAGCAGGGACTACGGGACAGGGTACGACTACACCTTC. Translation gives CASRDYGTGYDYTF.

The chain joins TRBV21-1 to TRBJ1-1; the table assigns TRBD1, which was not confirmed against the DNA. TRBV21-1 is annotated as a pseudogene. The CDR3 has 16 amino acids. The CDR3 coding sequence is TGTGCCAGCAGCAAAAATGTGGGGACAATGAACACTGAAGCTTTCTTT. Protein: CASSKNVGTMNTEAFF.

The J gene is TRBJ2-3, the V gene TRBV6-6; D is ambiguous. The V end was cut by 3 bases, the J end by 1 base, with 11 bases between. CDR1 is MNHNY and CDR2 is SVGAGI in the germline V gene (reference sequence). The CDR3 covers 15 residues. The CDR3 region is CASSYLPGGTDTQYF. In DNA, the CDR3 is TGTGCCAGCAGTTATTTGCCTGGAGGCACAGATACGCAGTATTTT.

The chain joins TRBV7-3 to TRBJ2-1; D is unclear. V gave up 5 bases and J gave up 4 bases, with 9 bases separating them. CDR1 and CDR2 (germline): SGHTA, FQGTGA. This CDR3 spans 13 amino acids. CDR3 loop: CASSLRLYNEQFF. CDR3 nucleotides: TGTGCCAGCAGCCTCCGTTTATACAATGAGCAGTTCTTC. Drawing the rest from reference TRBV7-3 and TRBJ2-1, the complete variable domain is GAGVSQTPSNKVTEKGKYVELRCDPISGHTALYWYRQSLGQGPEFLIYFQGTGAADDSGLPNDRFFAVRPEGSVSTLKIQRTERGDSAVYLCASSLRLYNEQFFGPGTRLTVL.

The chain uses TRBV11-2 and TRBJ1-1; 7 nucleotides match TRBD1. With 5 bases clipped from V and 1 base from J, the junction kept 1 base outside the gene matches. From germline, CDR1 is SGHAT and CDR2 FQNNGV. The CDR3 has 13 residues. DNA of the CDR3: TGTGCCAGCAGCCCAGGGGGGAACACTGAAGCTTTCTTT. Residues: CASSPGGNTEAFF.

The V gene is TRBV23-1, the J gene TRBJ2-3, with 9 bases identical to TRBD2. TRBV23-1 has ORF status, its function being uncertain. J was trimmed by 6 bases and V by 1 base; bases with no gene match: 11. The CDR3 is made up of 17 amino acids. DNA for the CDR3: TGCGCCAGCAGTCAATTCGAGAGACTAGCGGCCCCGGATACGCAGTATTTT. Translated: CASSQFERLAAPDTQYF.

The rearrangement uses TRBV9 and TRBJ2-1; D possibly uses TRBD1 or TRBD2 (5 bases each). The CDR3 covers 16 residues. From germline, CDR1 is SGDLS and CDR2 YYNGEE. The V end lost 10 bases, the J end lost 5 bases, and 25 bases lay between the germline ends. DNA of the CDR3: TGTGCCCTTAATACCCCCAGGGAGCCTTTAGACAATGAGCAGTTCTTC. It encodes CALNTPREPLDNEQFF.

The chain is built from TRBV6-5 and TRBJ1-2; 10 bases are a match to TRBD1. Trimming took 2 bases from V and 4 from J; bases not matched to a gene: 4. The CDR3 has 15 residues. CDR1 MNHEY and CDR2 SVGAGI come from the germline V gene. The chain's CDR3 is CASSYRDRGGYGYTF. CDR3 DNA: TGTGCCAGCAGTTACAGGGACAGGGGTGGCTATGGCTACACCTTC.

V is TRBV11-3 and J is TRBJ2-2, with D possibly being TRBD2 (6 bases). The germline V gene encodes CDR1 SGHNT and CDR2 YENEEA. V shed 4 bases and J shed 7 bases, with 25 bases lying between them. CDR3 length: 18 residues. The CDR3, as DNA: TGTGCCAGCAGCTCCTATTTTAGTCCCGGCAGGGAGGTCGGGGAGCTGTTTTTT. As protein: CASSSYFSPGREVGELFF. Variable domain in full (rest from reference TRBV11-3 and TRBJ2-2): EAGVVQSPRYKIIEKKQPVAFWCNPISGHNTLYWYLQNLGQGPELLIRYENEEAVDDSQLPKDRFSAERLKGVDSTLKIQPAELGDSAVYLCASSSYFSPGREVGELFFGEGSRLTVL.

This clone was seen only a few times. The gene calls are TRBV5-6 and TRBJ2-7; 10 bases line up with TRBD1. The CDR3 consists of 14 residues. CDR1 and CDR2 from the germline V gene are SGHDT and YYEEEE. With V trimmed by 2 bases and J by 8 bases, 7 bases remained unmatched. The CDR3, as DNA: TGTGCCAGCAGCTTAGGGACAGGGGAGGAAAAGCAGTACTTC. Translating gives CASSLGTGEEKQYF.

The chain recombines TRBV7-9 with TRBJ2-1; D gene unclear. The CDR3 runs 14 residues. Germline V gene lookup returns CDR1 SEHNR and CDR2 FQNEAQ (reference sequence). V was shortened by 8 bases and J by 0 bases, with 11 bases between the two germline ends. CDR3 sequence reads: CASGRLDSYNEQFF. The CDR3 coding sequence is TGTGCCAGCGGCCGGTTGGACTCCTACAATGAGCAGTTCTTC.

In DNA form, the CDR3 reads TGTGCCAGCAGTACTAGCGGCACAGATACGCAGTATTTT. Translation gives CASSTSGTDTQYF. This chain uses TRBV28 with TRBJ2-3, with 7 bases identical to TRBD2. Germline V lookup: CDR1 MDHEN, CDR2 SYDVKM. The V gene end was trimmed by 5 bases and the J gene end by 1 base; junction bases not matched to a gene: 0. The CDR3 loop spans 13 amino acids. The full variable domain, completed using reference TRBV28 and TRBJ2-3, is DVKVTQSSRYLVKRTGEKVFLECVQDMDHENMFWYRQDPGLGLRLIYFSYDVKMKEKGDIPEGYSVSREKKERFSLILESASTNQTSMYLCASSTSGTDTQYFGPGTRLTVL.

V is TRBV15 and J is TRBJ1-4, with 8 nucleotides matching TRBD1. After removal of 1 base from V and 6 bases from J, the junction contained 10 bases not matched to a gene. CDR1 LNHNV and CDR2 YYDKDF come from the germline V gene (reference sequence). The CDR3 runs 17 residues. CDR3 in DNA: TGTGCCACCAGCAGAGTATATCCCGGGACAGGTGATGAAAAACTGTTTTTT. Amino acids: CATSRVYPGTGDEKLFF.

This clone is judged medium-sized. The V gene is TRBV5-4, the J gene TRBJ2-2; TRBD1 agrees at 12 bases. Germline V lookup: CDR1 SGHNT, CDR2 YYREEE (reference sequence). The CDR3 extends over 17 amino acids. The V segment lost 3 bases and the J segment 0 bases; nucleotides outside the gene matches: 3. The CDR3 is CASSSGTGGSNTGELFF. DNA of the CDR3: TGTGCCAGCAGCTCTGGGACAGGGGGCTCGAACACCGGGGAGCTGTTTTTT.

The sample holds a few counts of this clone. This chain uses TRBV7-2 with TRBJ2-2; D tentatively fits TRBD1 or TRBD2 (6 bases each). The V end lost 6 bases, the J end lost 13 bases, and 12 bases lay between the germline ends. The germline V gene has CDR1 SGHTA and CDR2 FQGNSA. The CDR3 consists of 11 residues. DNA for the CDR3: TGTGCCAGCAGTGCAGGGGAGGTGCTGTTTTTT. Translation: CASSAGEVLFF.

This chain links TRBV21-1 with TRBJ2-2; TRBD1, the D gene given by the table, was not confirmed from the DNA. TRBV21-1 constitutes a pseudogene. This CDR3 contains 18 residues. The chain's CDR3 is CASRPPGQGLRNTGELFF. As DNA, the CDR3 is TGTGCCAGCAGACCACCGGGACAGGGGTTAAGGAACACCGGGGAGCTGTTTTTT.

The chain has TRBV5-1 and TRBJ2-1; the D gene is possibly TRBD2 (5 bases). V was cut by 4 bases and J by 1 base, with 12 bases left in between. The germline gives CDR1 SGHRS, CDR2 YFSETQ. The length of the CDR3 is 15 residues. The CDR3 loop reads CASSQDLASYNEQFF. CDR3 coding DNA: TGCGCCAGCAGCCAGGACTTGGCTTCCTACAATGAGCAGTTCTTC.

This rearrangement joins TRBV11-3 to TRBJ1-2, with 7 bases matching TRBD1. This CDR3 contains 12 residues. The J segment lost 4 bases and the V segment lost 8 bases, leaving 4 bases of the junction unmatched. Germline V gene sequence: CDR1 SGHNT, CDR2 YENEEA. The DNA for the CDR3 is TGTGCCAGCCGGGACAGAGTCTATGGCTACACCTTC. It is translated as CASRDRVYGYTF.

The gene calls are TRBV4-2 and TRBJ2-1; D possibly matches TRBD1 or TRBD2 (6 bases each). The V end was cut by 5 bases, the J end by 6 bases, with 14 bases between. The CDR3 has 14 residues. In germline, CDR1 is LGHNA, CDR2 YNFKEQ. The CDR3 DNA sequence: TGTGCCAGCAGCTTGGAGGGGGTTGTCAATGAGCAGTTCTTC. As protein: CASSLEGVVNEQFF.

Concerning this clone itself: Mismatch with germline at one junction end may stem from a read error. V is TRBV7-8 and J is TRBJ1-4, with TRBD1 matching 9 bases. Germline-derived CDR1 and CDR2 are SGHVS and FQNEAQ. The CDR3 has 18 residues. The CDR3 coding sequence is TGTGCCAGCAGCTTAGGGATTGACAGGGGGGTCCTCCGGGACCCGAAGGTTTTT. Its translation is CASSLGIDRGVLRDPKVF.

This sequence joins TRBV11-2 and TRBJ1-1, with D uncertain. The germline gives CDR1 SGHAT, CDR2 FQNNGV. Deletions cut 2 bases from V and 3 bases from J, with 10 bases between. The CDR3 runs 14 residues. In nucleotides, the CDR3 is TGTGCCAGCAGCTTAACCCCTCGGGACACTGAAGCTTTCTTT. The encoded protein is CASSLTPRDTEAFF.

J is TRBJ2-1 and V is TRBV29-1, with D maybe TRBD2 (5 bases). Looked up from germline, CDR1 is SQVTM and CDR2 is ANQGSEA. The CDR3 length is 14 residues. The ends were cut back, 5 bases at V and 7 bases at J, with 18 bases in the middle. The CDR3 sequence: CSVSSRALRNEQFF. For the CDR3, the DNA is TGCAGCGTTTCTAGCCGGGCATTGAGGAATGAGCAGTTCTTC.